These 13 T cell receptor beta chains were all obtained from the same sample, sequenced in a study of response to subunit inactivated influenza vaccine. MiXCR was run by TCRdb on the RT-PCR reads, yielding one entry per CDR3 protein. The data hold some 500,000 distinct CDR3 sequences, with 13% observed a single time. This specimen consisted of PBMCs from blood, obtained roughly 47 days after vaccination. The receptor source for this set is a man aged 45-65 years who received an inactivated influenza vaccine.

The chain is built from TRBV29-1 and TRBJ2-7, with 10 bases fitting TRBD1. Germline CDR1 SQVTM, CDR2 ANQGSEA. The ends lost 6 bases at V and 2 bases at J; junction bases unmatched: 10. There are 15 residues in the CDR3. The CDR3 DNA sequence: TGCAGCGTAGAAATACCCGGGACAGGGGCCTACGAGCAGTACTTC. Its protein product is CSVEIPGTGAYEQYF.

This clonotype was seen only a few times. This rearrangement joins TRBV5-5 to TRBJ2-5, with 9 bases aligning to TRBD1. The junction had 12 bases not matched to a gene; V was cut back by 1 base and J by 5 bases. The CDR3 is made up of 17 amino acids. The germline V gene has CDR1 SGHKS and CDR2 YYEKEE (reference sequence). DNA for the CDR3: TGTGCCAGCAGCTTGAGCCCCCGGACAGGGGTCTGGGAGACCCAGTACTTC. It yields the protein CASSLSPRTGVWETQYF.

This clonotype has just a few counts. V gene TRBV20-1 combines with J gene TRBJ1-5, with D hard to call. Germline V gene sequence: CDR1 DFQATT, CDR2 SNEGSKA (reference sequence). The V end was cut by 4 bases, the J end by 4 bases, with 14 bases between. This CDR3 contains 14 residues. CDR3 DNA: TGCAGTGCTAATCCGCCAGGCCCTAATCAGCCCCAGCATTTT. Protein: CSANPPGPNQPQHF.

The chain is built from TRBV4-3 and TRBJ2-1; D is unclear. V lost 1 base to trimming and J lost 0 bases, with 7 bases between them. The germline V gene has CDR1 LGHNA and CDR2 YSLEER. This CDR3 has 15 amino acids. The CDR3 DNA sequence: TGCGCCAGCAGCCAAGGGTCGGCCTCCTACAATGAGCAGTTCTTC. This gives the protein CASSQGSASYNEQFF.

The table lists this clonotype with many counts. V usage is TRBV20-1 and J usage is TRBJ2-7; maybe TRBD1 (5 bases). CDR1 DFQATT and CDR2 SNEGSKA come from the germline V gene (reference sequence). This CDR3 has 14 residues. V was pared by 6 bases and J by 0 bases, with 15 bases between. Here the CDR3 reads CSALTETSSYEQYF. For the CDR3, the DNA is TGCAGTGCCTTGACAGAGACCAGCTCCTACGAGCAGTACTTC.

V usage is TRBV18 and J usage is TRBJ2-7; TRBD1 might be the D (5 bases). Germline CDR1 and CDR2: KGHSH and LQKENI. The germline V and J ends were trimmed by 3 bases and 7 bases, with 10 bases remaining between them. CDR3 length: 12 residues. CDR3 in amino acids: CASSPRVGEQYF. In DNA form, the CDR3 reads TGTGCCAGCTCACCCAGGGTAGGGGAGCAGTACTTC.

The chain carries TRBV7-9 and TRBJ2-3; D is undetermined. The V gene lost 5 bases and the J gene lost 6 bases, with 6 bases spanning the gap. The CDR3 has 11 amino acids. CDR1 is SEHNR and CDR2 is FQNEAQ in the germline V gene (reference sequence). In DNA, the CDR3 is TGTGCCAGCAGCAACGGGGATACGCAGTATTTT. Encoded protein: CASSNGDTQYF.

The chain links TRBV7-2 to TRBJ2-2; no reliable D call. The V end was cut by 1 base, the J end by 2 bases, with 5 bases between. In germline, CDR1 is SGHTA, CDR2 FQGNSA. The CDR3 length is 14 residues. DNA of the CDR3: TGTGCCAGCAGCTTAGAAGATAACACCGGGGAGCTGTTTTTT. Translated: CASSLEDNTGELFF.

This clonotype has ten or more counts. DNA for the CDR3: TGTGCCAGCAGCCCCCGGGACATTTTTTTAGCCAAAAACATTCAGTACTTC. As protein: CASSPRDIFLAKNIQYF. V gene TRBV7-2 combines with J gene TRBJ2-4, with D possibly matching TRBD1 (6 bases). V shed 5 bases and J shed 0 bases, with 17 bases lying between them. The CDR3 runs 17 residues. Germline values: CDR1 SGHTA, CDR2 FQGNSA.

At least ten counts were recorded for this clonotype. The gene calls are TRBV18 and TRBJ2-5; 7 nucleotides agree with TRBD2. V trimming: 3 bases; J trimming: 1 base; junction bases outside the gene matches: 2. This CDR3 is built from 14 residues. Germline V gene lookup returns CDR1 KGHSH and CDR2 LQKENI. CDR3 region: CASSPRTSQETQYF. DNA of the CDR3: TGTGCCAGCTCACCCCGGACTAGCCAAGAGACCCAGTACTTC. Supplemented by reference TRBV18 and TRBJ2-5, the full variable domain reads NAGVMQNPRHLVRRRGQEARLRCSPMKGHSHVYWYRQLPEEGLKFMVYLQKENIIDESGMPKERFSAEFPKEGPSILRIQQVVRGDSAAYFCASSPRTSQETQYFGPGTRLLVL.

This clonotype appeared a few times. J is TRBJ1-6 and V is TRBV7-2; D not resolved. This CDR3 contains 15 residues. The V gene's germline CDR1 is SGHTA and CDR2 FQGNSA. V was trimmed by 2 bases and J by 7 bases, leaving 12 bases between them. The CDR3 loop is CASSLSNGLNSPLHF. CDR3 coding DNA: TGTGCCAGCAGCTTAAGTAACGGGTTGAATTCACCCCTCCACTTT.

This clonotype showed up just a few times. The V and J genes are TRBV12-3 or TRBV12-4 and TRBJ2-3; TRBD1 aligns across 7 bases. CDR3 length equals 17 residues. V shed 6 bases and J 0 bases; nucleotides not matched to a gene: 12. The CDR3 is CASRPRTGSRSTDTQYF. The CDR3 DNA follows: TGTGCCAGCAGGCCCCGGACAGGTTCCCGAAGCACAGATACGCAGTATTTT.

The chain uses TRBV7-2 and TRBJ2-7, with 8 nucleotides matching TRBD2. The CDR3 runs to 13 residues. Germline trimming cut 4 bases from V and 5 bases from J; bases unmatched to any gene: 4. The germline V gene has CDR1 SGHTA and CDR2 FQGNSA. The CDR3 reads CASSSREGDEQYF. The CDR3 coding sequence is TGTGCCAGCAGCTCCCGGGAGGGCGACGAGCAGTACTTC.